This T cell receptor (beta chain) was obtained from a study of control samples from healthy donors and cancer patients. The table came from immunoSEQ multiplex PCR; TCRdb's copy has only in-frame clones and leaves some out. The sample includes 100,000 to 150,000 clones, about nine tenths of them seen just once. This CDR3 has 15 residues. With 0 bases clipped from V and 4 bases from J, the junction kept 6 bases outside the gene matches. The germline CDR1 and CDR2 sequences are SGDLS and YYNGEE. Sequencing was performed on blood. This TCR was sampled from a man in his forties in good health. The chain is built from TRBV9 and TRBJ2-5; TRBD2 matches 7 bases. The CDR3 sequence: CASSVEGGDSETQYF. The CDR3 DNA reads TGTGCCAGCAGCGTAGAGGGAGGGGACTCAGAGACCCAGTACTTC.